Listed below are T cell receptor beta chains from one sample, sequenced in a study of tumor-infiltrating lymphocytes in primary liver carcinoma. TCRdb called the multiplex PCR reads again in MiXCR, with one record for every CDR3 protein. Of some 94,000 distinct CDR3 sequences listed, approximately 71% are singletons. Sequencing was done on a sample of liver tumor tissue from sampling region 5. These receptors all come from an older woman with primary liver carcinoma and hepatitis B virus infection. The CDR3 runs from the conserved cysteine through the conserved F or W. The order of the fields is J gene, clone size, V gene, D gene, CDR3 DNA, CDR3 protein. A D gene is named only where the DNA matches it firmly. Size is stated for part of the rows, as once, few or many counts, or as a class when the clone is expanded.

j_gene: TRBJ2-7
abundance: NA
v_gene: TRBV28
d_gene: NA
CDR3nt: TGTGCCAGCAGGTCGGTCGGCAATGGCTACGAGCAGTACTTC
CDR3aa: CASRSVGNGYEQYF

j_gene: TRBJ2-2
abundance: once
v_gene: TRBV5-1
d_gene: NA
CDR3nt: TGCGCCACCGGTGTAGGGGCCCCGAACACCGGGGAGCCGTTTTTT
CDR3aa: CATGVGAPNTGEPFF

j_gene: TRBJ2-7
abundance: NA
v_gene: TRBV5-1
d_gene: TRBD2
CDR3nt: TGCACCAGCAGTCGACTAGCGGGAGAAGGATACGAGCAGTACTTC
CDR3aa: CTSSRLAGEGYEQYF

j_gene: TRBJ2-2
abundance: NA
v_gene: TRBV6-1
d_gene: NA
CDR3nt: TGTGCCAGTCGCCGGGGAGCGGTTAACATCGGGGAGCTGTTTTTT
CDR3aa: CASRRGAVNIGELFF

j_gene: TRBJ1-1
abundance: once
v_gene: TRBV18
d_gene: NA
CDR3nt: TGTGCCAGCTCAAGGGTATTTAGGAGCACTGAAGCTTTCTTT
CDR3aa: CASSRVFRSTEAFF

j_gene: TRBJ2-5
abundance: NA
v_gene: TRBV24-1
d_gene: TRBD2
CDR3nt: TGTGCCACCAGTGACTCTGCTAGCGGGAGGTCAGGGGAGACCCAGTACTTC
CDR3aa: CATSDSASGRSGETQYF

j_gene: TRBJ1-1
abundance: NA
v_gene: TRBV11-2
d_gene: NA
CDR3nt: TGTACCAGCAGTCTAGATAGGGGGACGAACACTGAAGCTTTCTTC
CDR3aa: CTSSLDRGTNTEAFF

j_gene: TRBJ2-7
abundance: NA
v_gene: TRBV6-1
d_gene: NA
CDR3nt: TGTGCCAGCAGTTCTAAAATTGGGATAGGGGCCTCCTACGAGCAGTACTTC
CDR3aa: CASSSKIGIGASYEQYF

j_gene: TRBJ2-7
abundance: NA
v_gene: TRBV11-2
d_gene: NA
CDR3nt: TGTGCCATCAGCTTAGCGGGACAGCCCTCCTACGAACAGTATTTC
CDR3aa: CAISLAGQPSYEQYF

j_gene: TRBJ2-5
abundance: few
v_gene: TRBV11-2
d_gene: NA
CDR3nt: TGTGCCAGCAGTTTTTATCAGGGAGCATTGGGGACCCAGTACTTC
CDR3aa: CASSFYQGALGTQYF

j_gene: TRBJ2-2
abundance: many
v_gene: TRBV4-1
d_gene: TRBD2
CDR3nt: TGCGCCAGCACCACTAGCGGGAGACGTACCGGGGAGCTGTTTTTT
CDR3aa: CASTTSGRRTGELFF

j_gene: TRBJ2-7
abundance: NA
v_gene: TRBV11-2
d_gene: NA
CDR3nt: TGTGCCAGCAGCTACCCTCAGCTTTCCGCCGAGCAATACTTC
CDR3aa: CASSYPQLSAEQYF

j_gene: TRBJ2-7
abundance: many
v_gene: TRBV5-1
d_gene: NA
CDR3nt: TGCGCCAGCAGCCTTGGGGGAGCGTGGTACGAGCAGTACTTC
CDR3aa: CASSLGGAWYEQYF

j_gene: TRBJ2-5
abundance: NA
v_gene: TRBV29-1
d_gene: TRBD2
CDR3nt: TGCAGCACCCCGTCGGGTCGCCTAGCGGGCTCGGAGACCCAGTACTTC
CDR3aa: CSTPSGRLAGSETQYF

j_gene: TRBJ2-1
abundance: many
v_gene: TRBV4-1
d_gene: NA
CDR3nt: TGCGCCAGCAGCCAAGATGAGGCCCCGGGACTCGAGCAGTTCTTC
CDR3aa: CASSQDEAPGLEQFF

j_gene: TRBJ2-2
abundance: NA
v_gene: TRBV11-2
d_gene: NA
CDR3nt: TGTCCCAGCAGCGCCCGACAGGGAGGGACCGGAGAGCTGTTTTTT
CDR3aa: CPSSARQGGTGELFF

j_gene: TRBJ2-7
abundance: NA
v_gene: TRBV5-6
d_gene: NA
CDR3nt: NA
CDR3aa: CASSLVWGTGAEFF

j_gene: TRBJ2-7
abundance: NA
v_gene: TRBV13
d_gene: TRBD2
CDR3nt: TGTACCAACAGCTCGGGACTAGCGGGCTTCTACGAGCAGTACTTC
CDR3aa: CTNSSGLAGFYEQYF